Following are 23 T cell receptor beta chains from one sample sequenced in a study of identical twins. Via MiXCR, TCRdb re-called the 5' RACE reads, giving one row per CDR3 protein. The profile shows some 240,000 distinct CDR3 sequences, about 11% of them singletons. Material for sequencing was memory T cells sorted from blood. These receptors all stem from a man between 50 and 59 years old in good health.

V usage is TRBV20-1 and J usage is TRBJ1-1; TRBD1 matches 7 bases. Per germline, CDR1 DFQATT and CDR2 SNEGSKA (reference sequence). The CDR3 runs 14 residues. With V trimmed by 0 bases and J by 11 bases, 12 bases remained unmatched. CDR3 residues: CSARDREQGRWAFF. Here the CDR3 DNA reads TGCAGTGCTAGAGATCGGGAACAGGGGAGGTGGGCTTTCTTT.

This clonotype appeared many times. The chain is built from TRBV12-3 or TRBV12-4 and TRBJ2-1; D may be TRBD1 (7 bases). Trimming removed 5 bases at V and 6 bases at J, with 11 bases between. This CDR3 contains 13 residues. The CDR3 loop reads CASSGQEGNEQFF. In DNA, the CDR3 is TGTGCCAGCAGTGGACAGGAGGGCAATGAGCAGTTCTTC.

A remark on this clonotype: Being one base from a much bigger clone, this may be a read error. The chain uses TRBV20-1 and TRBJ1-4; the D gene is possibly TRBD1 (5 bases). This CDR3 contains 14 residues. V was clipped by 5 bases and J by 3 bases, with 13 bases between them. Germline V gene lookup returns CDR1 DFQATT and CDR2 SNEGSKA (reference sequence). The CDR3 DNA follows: TGCAGTGCTGTACCGGGACGGGCTAATGAAAAACTGTTTTTT. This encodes CSAVPGRANEKLFF.

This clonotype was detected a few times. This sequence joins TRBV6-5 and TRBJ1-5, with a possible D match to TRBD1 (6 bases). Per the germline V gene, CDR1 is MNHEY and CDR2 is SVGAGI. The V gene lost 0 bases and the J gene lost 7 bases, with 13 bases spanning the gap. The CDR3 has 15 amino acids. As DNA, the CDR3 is TGTGCCAGCAGTTACTCGTGGAGGGGGGAGCAGCCCCAGCATTTT. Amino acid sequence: CASSYSWRGEQPQHF.

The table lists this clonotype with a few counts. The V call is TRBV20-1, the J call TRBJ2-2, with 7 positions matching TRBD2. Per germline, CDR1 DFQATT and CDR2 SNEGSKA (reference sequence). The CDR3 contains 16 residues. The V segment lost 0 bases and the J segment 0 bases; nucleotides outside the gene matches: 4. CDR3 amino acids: CSAREMGTTNTGELFF. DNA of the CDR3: TGCAGTGCTAGAGAAATGGGGACTACGAACACCGGGGAGCTGTTTTTT.

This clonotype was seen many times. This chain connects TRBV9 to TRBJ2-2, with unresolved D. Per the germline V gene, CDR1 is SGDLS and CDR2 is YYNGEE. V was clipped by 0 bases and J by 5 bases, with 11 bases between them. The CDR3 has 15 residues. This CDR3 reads CASSVEAALTGELFF. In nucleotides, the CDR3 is TGTGCCAGCAGCGTAGAGGCAGCACTGACCGGGGAGCTGTTTTTT.

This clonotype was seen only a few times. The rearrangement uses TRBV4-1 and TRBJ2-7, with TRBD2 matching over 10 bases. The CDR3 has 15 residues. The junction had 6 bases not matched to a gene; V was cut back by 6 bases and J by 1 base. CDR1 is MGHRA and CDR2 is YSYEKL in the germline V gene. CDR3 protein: CASSRASGRSYEQYF. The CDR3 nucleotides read TGCGCCAGCAGTCGAGCTAGCGGGAGATCCTACGAGCAGTACTTC.

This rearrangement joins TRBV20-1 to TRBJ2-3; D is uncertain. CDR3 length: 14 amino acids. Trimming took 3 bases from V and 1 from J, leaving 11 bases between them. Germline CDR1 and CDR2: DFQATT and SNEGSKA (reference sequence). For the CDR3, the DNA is TGCAGTGCTAGGGGCACGGACGGCACAGATACGCAGTATTTT. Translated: CSARGTDGTDTQYF.

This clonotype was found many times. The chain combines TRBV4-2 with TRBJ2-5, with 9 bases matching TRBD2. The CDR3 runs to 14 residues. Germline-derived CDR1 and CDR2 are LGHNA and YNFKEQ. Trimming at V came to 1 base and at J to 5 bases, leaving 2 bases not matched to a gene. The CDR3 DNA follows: TGTGCCAGCAGCCAAGTAGCGGGGGTTGAGACCCAGTACTTC. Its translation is CASSQVAGVETQYF.

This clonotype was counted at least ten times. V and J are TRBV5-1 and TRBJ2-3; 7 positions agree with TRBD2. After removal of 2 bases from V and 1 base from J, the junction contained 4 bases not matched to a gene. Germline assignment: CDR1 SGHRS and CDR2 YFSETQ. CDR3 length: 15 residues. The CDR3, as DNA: TGCGCCAGCAGCTTCAGCGGGGACCGCACAGATACGCAGTATTTT. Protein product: CASSFSGDRTDTQYF. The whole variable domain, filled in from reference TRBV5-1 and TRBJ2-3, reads KAGVTQTPRYLIKTRGQQVTLSCSPISGHRSVSWYQQTPGQGLQFLFEYFSETQRNKGNFPGRFSGRQFSNSRSEMNVSTLELGDSALYLCASSFSGDRTDTQYFGPGTRLTVL.

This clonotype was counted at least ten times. This chain's CDR3 is CASRPPVGPGTYEQYF. For the CDR3, the DNA is TGTGCCAGCAGACCCCCCGTCGGCCCTGGGACCTACGAGCAGTACTTC. This chain uses TRBV28 with TRBJ2-7; no reliable D call. CDR3 size: 16 residues. V was clipped by 6 bases and J by 2 bases, with 20 bases between them. From germline, CDR1 is MDHEN and CDR2 SYDVKM. The entire variable domain, with the rest obtained from reference TRBV28 and TRBJ2-7, is as follows: DVKVTQSSRYLVKRTGEKVFLECVQDMDHENMFWYRQDPGLGLRLIYFSYDVKMKEKGDIPEGYSVSREKKERFSLILESASTNQTSMYLCASRPPVGPGTYEQYFGPGTRLTVT.

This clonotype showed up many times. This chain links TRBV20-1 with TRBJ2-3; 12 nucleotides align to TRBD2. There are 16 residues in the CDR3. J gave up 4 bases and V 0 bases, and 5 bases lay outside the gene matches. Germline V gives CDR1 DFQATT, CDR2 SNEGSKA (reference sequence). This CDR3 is CSARDLAGGPADTQYF. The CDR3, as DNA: TGCAGTGCTAGAGATCTAGCGGGGGGGCCCGCAGATACGCAGTATTTT.

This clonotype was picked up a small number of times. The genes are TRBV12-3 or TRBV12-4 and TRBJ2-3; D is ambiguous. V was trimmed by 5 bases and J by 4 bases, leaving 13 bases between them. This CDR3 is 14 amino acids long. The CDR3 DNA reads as TGTGCCAGCAGTAGCAGGTCTCGGGCAGATACGCAGTATTTT. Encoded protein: CASSSRSRADTQYF.

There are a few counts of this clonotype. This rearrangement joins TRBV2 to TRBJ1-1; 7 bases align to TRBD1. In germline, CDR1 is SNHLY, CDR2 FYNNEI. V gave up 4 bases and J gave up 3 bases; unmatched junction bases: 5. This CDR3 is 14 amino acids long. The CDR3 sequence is CASSVQGWDTEAFF. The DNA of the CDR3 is TGTGCCAGCAGTGTACAGGGGTGGGACACTGAAGCTTTCTTT.

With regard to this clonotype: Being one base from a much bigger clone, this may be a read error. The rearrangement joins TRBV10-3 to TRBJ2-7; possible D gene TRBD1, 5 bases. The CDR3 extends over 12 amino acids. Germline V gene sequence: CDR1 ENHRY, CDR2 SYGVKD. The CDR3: CVISSTAYEQYF. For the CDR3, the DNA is TGTGTCATCAGTTCGACAGCCTACGAGCAGTACTTC.

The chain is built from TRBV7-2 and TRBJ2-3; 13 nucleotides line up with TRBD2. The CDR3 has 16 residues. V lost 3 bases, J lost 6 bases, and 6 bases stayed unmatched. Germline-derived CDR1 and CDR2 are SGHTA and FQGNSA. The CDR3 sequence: CASSFRTSGSSDTQYF. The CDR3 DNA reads TGTGCCAGCAGCTTCCGGACTAGCGGGAGTTCGGATACGCAGTATTTT.

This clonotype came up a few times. The chain's CDR3 is CASSLEQGAPEAFF. In DNA, the CDR3 is TGTGCCAGCAGCCTAGAACAGGGGGCTCCTGAAGCTTTCTTT. V and J are TRBV4-2 and TRBJ1-1, with 9 bases identical to TRBD1. CDR3 length equals 14 residues. After removal of 4 bases from V and 6 bases from J, the junction contained 6 bases not matched to a gene. The V gene's germline CDR1 is LGHNA and CDR2 YNFKEQ.

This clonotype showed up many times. In DNA form, the CDR3 reads TGCGCCAGCAGCCTTGTGGTGGCGCCGTACTTTACCTACGAGCAGTACTTC. Protein sequence: CASSLVVAPYFTYEQYF. The rearrangement joins TRBV4-1 to TRBJ2-7; D not certain. This CDR3 has 17 amino acids. CDR1 is MGHRA and CDR2 is YSYEKL in the germline V gene. The V end lost 4 bases, the J end lost 2 bases, and 21 bases lay between the germline ends.

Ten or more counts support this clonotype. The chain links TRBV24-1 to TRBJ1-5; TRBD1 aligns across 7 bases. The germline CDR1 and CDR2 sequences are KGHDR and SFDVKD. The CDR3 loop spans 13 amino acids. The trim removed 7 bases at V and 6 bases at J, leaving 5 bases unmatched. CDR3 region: CATSTTGIQPQHF. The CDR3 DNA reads TGTGCCACCAGCACGACAGGGATTCAGCCCCAGCATTTT.

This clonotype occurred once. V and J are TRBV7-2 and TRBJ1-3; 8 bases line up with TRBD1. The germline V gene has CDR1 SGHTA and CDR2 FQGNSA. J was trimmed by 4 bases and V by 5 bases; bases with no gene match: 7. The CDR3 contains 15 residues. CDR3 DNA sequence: TGTGCCAGCAGCCTCGCAGGGGGCGAGGGAAACACCATATATTTT. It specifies CASSLAGGEGNTIYF.

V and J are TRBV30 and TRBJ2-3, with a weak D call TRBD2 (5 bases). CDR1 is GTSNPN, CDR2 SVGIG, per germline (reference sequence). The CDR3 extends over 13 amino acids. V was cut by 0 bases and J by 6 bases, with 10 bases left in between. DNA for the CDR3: TGTGCCTGGAGTGTCGAGGGCCCGGATACGCAGTATTTT. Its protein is CAWSVEGPDTQYF.

CDR3 nucleotide sequence: TGCAGTGCTAGAGATCCCATGCCGCTCACTGAAGCTTTCTTT. This encodes CSARDPMPLTEAFF. The gene calls are TRBV20-1 and TRBJ1-1; no clear D. The V gene's germline CDR1 is DFQATT and CDR2 SNEGSKA (reference sequence). Trimming removed 0 bases at V and 4 bases at J, with 12 bases between. CDR3 size: 14 residues.

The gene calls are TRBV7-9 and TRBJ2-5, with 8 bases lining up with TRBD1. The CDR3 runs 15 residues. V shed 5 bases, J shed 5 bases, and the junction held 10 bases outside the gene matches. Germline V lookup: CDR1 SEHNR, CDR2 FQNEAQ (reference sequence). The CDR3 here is CASSPPGQGAETQYF. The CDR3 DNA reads TGTGCCAGCAGCCCCCCAGGACAGGGCGCGGAGACCCAGTACTTC.